This T cell receptor beta chain was sequenced for a study of memory CD8 T cells in hepatitis C reinfection. Study summary: HCV reinfection: RNA-positive following two negative tests at least 60 days apart.

Stated time point: pre-reinfection, 55 to 20 weeks before reinfection detection. No in vitro expansion preceded TCR sequencing of the sorted cells. Looked up from germline, CDR1 is ENHRY and CDR2 is SYGVKD. The CDR3 runs to 15 residues. J lost 0 bases, V lost 0 bases, and 1 base had no gene match. This clone has more than one count but fewer than ten. Profiling relied on immunoSEQ multiplex PCR, and the TCRdb table lists in-frame clones only, not all of them. The data contain tens of thousands of clones, nearly 90% of them singletons. The rearrangement links TRBV10-3 to TRBJ1-1, with TRBD1 matching over 7 bases. The sequenced sample was naive CD8+ T cells sorted from blood. The receptor was derived from a man aged 18 to 30 with hepatitis C virus infection. DNA for the CDR3: TGTGCCATCAGTGAGTCGACAGGGTTGAACACTGAAGCTTTCTTT. Protein sequence: CAISESTGLNTEAFF.